The next 14 T cell receptor beta chains were all read from a single sample in a study of T cell repertoires in cytomegalovirus infection. MiXCR was run by TCRdb on the reads, yielding one entry per CDR3 protein. Of 300,000 to 400,000 distinct CDR3 sequences listed, approximately 32% are singletons. For these receptors, no antigen is known. Material: cultured PBMCs, obtained from culture after CMV antigen stimulation. The source of these receptors is a human donor in good health (CMV status not recorded). Some clones in this sample may be carry-over from other donors' samples.

The chain is built from TRBV28 and TRBJ1-5; 7 bases fit TRBD1. Germline V lookup: CDR1 MDHEN, CDR2 SYDVKM. V was clipped by 8 bases and J by 3 bases; unmatched bases: 7. The CDR3 is 14 residues long. This CDR3 reads CASEGAGTNQPQHF. CDR3 DNA sequence: TGTGCCAGCGAGGGGGCAGGTACCAATCAGCCCCAGCATTTT. The full variable domain, completed using reference TRBV28 and TRBJ1-5, is DVKVTQSSRYLVKRTGEKVFLECVQDMDHENMFWYRQDPGLGLRLIYFSYDVKMKEKGDIPEGYSVSREKKERFSLILESASTNQTSMYLCASEGAGTNQPQHFGDGTRLSIL.

This chain uses TRBV2 with TRBJ2-7; no firm D call. The CDR3 is 12 residues long. Trimming took off 6 bases at V and 0 bases at J, with 6 bases between the two ends. Germline values: CDR1 SNHLY, CDR2 FYNNEI. CDR3 sequence: CASRYNSYEQYF. In DNA, the CDR3 is TGTGCCAGCAGATACAACTCCTACGAGCAGTACTTC. The full variable domain, completed using reference TRBV2 and TRBJ2-7, is EPEVTQTPSHQVTQMGQEVILRCVPISNHLYFYWYRQILGQKVEFLVSFYNNEISEKSEIFDDQFSVERPDGSNFTLKIRSTKLEDSAMYFCASRYNSYEQYFGPGTRLTVT.

The chain joins TRBV5-1 to TRBJ2-1, with TRBD2 as a possible D gene (7 bases). The CDR3 consists of 16 residues. CDR1 and CDR2 (germline): SGHRS, YFSETQ. V lost 3 bases to trimming and J lost 2 bases, with 15 bases between them. CDR3 sequence reads: CASSWARGGAYNEQFF. The CDR3 DNA reads TGCGCCAGCAGCTGGGCTCGCGGGGGCGCCTACAATGAGCAGTTCTTC.

This clonotype occurred once. V usage is TRBV2 and J usage is TRBJ2-5; tentative D call: TRBD1 (6 bases). The CDR3 is 14 residues long. The V end was cut by 7 bases, the J end by 1 base, with 13 bases between. Germline values: CDR1 SNHLY, CDR2 FYNNEI. This chain's CDR3 is CASTPDRLQETQYF. The DNA for the CDR3 is TGTGCCAGCACCCCGGACAGACTCCAAGAGACCCAGTACTTC.

This rearrangement joins TRBV29-1 to TRBJ2-2; tentatively, D is TRBD1 (6 bases). V shed 1 base and J shed 4 bases, with 13 bases lying between them. Germline CDR1 reads SQVTM; CDR2 reads ANQGSEA. The CDR3 is 15 amino acids. CDR3 sequence reads: CSVEGAGGGTGELFF. CDR3 nucleotide sequence: TGCAGCGTTGAAGGGGCTGGGGGCGGCACCGGGGAGCTGTTTTTT.

This clonotype showed up just a few times. J is TRBJ2-7 and V is TRBV6-5, with 8 bases lining up with TRBD2. CDR3 length equals 16 residues. J lost 3 bases, V lost 0 bases, and 7 bases had no gene match. Germline lookup yields CDR1 MNHEY and CDR2 SVGAGI. The CDR3 loop is CASSYSGGLVFYEQYF. CDR3 nucleotide sequence: TGTGCCAGCAGTTACTCGGGGGGACTAGTGTTCTACGAGCAGTACTTC.

V and J are TRBV7-6 and TRBJ2-1; D may match TRBD1 or TRBD2 (5 bases each). The CDR3 totals 12 residues. V was trimmed by 4 bases and J by 7 bases, leaving 8 bases between them. Germline-derived CDR1 and CDR2 are SGHVS and FNYEAQ. CDR3 sequence reads: CASSSEGNEQFF. CDR3 DNA sequence: TGTGCCAGCAGCTCCGAGGGGAATGAGCAGTTCTTC.

The table lists this clonotype with many counts. This rearrangement joins TRBV7-2 to TRBJ1-1, with 8 bases matching TRBD1. Unmatched junction bases numbered 7, after V lost 5 bases and J lost 5 bases. The V gene's germline CDR1 is SGHTA and CDR2 FQGNSA. The CDR3 is 14 amino acids. CDR3 loop: CASSATGVGTEAFF. CDR3 DNA sequence: TGTGCCAGCAGCGCGACAGGGGTAGGGACTGAAGCTTTCTTT.

This clonotype was seen ten or more times. V gene TRBV6-6 combines with J gene TRBJ2-1; D is possibly TRBD1 (7 bases). The V and J ends lost 10 bases and 4 bases respectively, with 17 bases between them. This CDR3 contains 14 residues. The germline gives CDR1 MNHNY, CDR2 SVGAGI (reference sequence). CDR3 in amino acids: CATARGEAYNEQFF. CDR3 in DNA: TGTGCCACAGCCAGGGGGGAGGCGTACAATGAGCAGTTCTTC.

This clonotype was seen just once. CDR3 sequence: CASSLIQGASYEQYF. CDR3 DNA sequence: TGTGCCAGCAGCTTAATTCAGGGGGCCTCCTACGAGCAGTACTTC. This chain uses TRBV7-9 with TRBJ2-7; TRBD1 agrees at 8 bases. Germline CDR1 and CDR2: SEHNR and FQNEAQ (reference sequence). The CDR3 runs 15 residues. V lost 2 bases and J lost 0; bases outside the gene matches: 3. The whole variable domain, filled in from reference TRBV7-9 and TRBJ2-7, reads DTGVSQNPRHKITKRGQNVTFRCDPISEHNRLYWYRQTLGQGPEFLTYFQNEAQLEKSRLLSDRFSAERPKGSFSTLEIQRTEQGDSAMYLCASSLIQGASYEQYFGPGTRLTVT.

This chain joins TRBV19 and TRBJ1-1; D is unresolved. CDR3 length equals 15 residues. Trimming stripped 1 base from V and 4 bases from J, with 13 bases between. Germline lookup yields CDR1 LNHDA and CDR2 SQIVND (reference sequence). The CDR3 loop is CASSIGREWGTEAFF. The CDR3 bases are TGTGCCAGTAGTATAGGCCGAGAATGGGGCACTGAAGCTTTCTTT.

The chain uses TRBV4-1 and TRBJ2-3; 9 positions agree with TRBD2. CDR3 length equals 15 residues. The germline V gene has CDR1 MGHRA and CDR2 YSYEKL. Trimming removed 5 bases from V and 5 bases from J; junction bases left unmatched: 8. This chain's CDR3 is CASSFSGGSGDTQYF. The CDR3 coding sequence is TGCGCCAGCAGCTTTAGCGGGGGCTCTGGAGATACGCAGTATTTT.

V usage is TRBV4-1 and J usage is TRBJ2-5; 8 bases are a match to TRBD1. Per germline, CDR1 MGHRA and CDR2 YSYEKL. After removal of 5 bases from V and 1 base from J, the junction contained 9 bases not matched to a gene. The CDR3 length is 16 residues. CDR3 in DNA: TGCGCCAGCAGCAAGACGAGGACAGGGTCCCAAGAGACCCAGTACTTC. The encoded protein is CASSKTRTGSQETQYF.

This chain uses TRBV7-9 with TRBJ2-7; 7 bases are a match to TRBD2. With 1 base clipped from V and 5 bases from J, the junction kept 5 bases outside the gene matches. The CDR3 length is 14 residues. Germline lookup yields CDR1 SEHNR and CDR2 FQNEAQ (reference sequence). The CDR3 DNA reads as TGTGCCAGCAGCTTAGGCGGGAGTCCCCACGAGCAGTACTTC. Protein sequence: CASSLGGSPHEQYF. The full variable domain, its missing parts supplied by reference TRBV7-9 and TRBJ2-7, is DTGVSQNPRHKITKRGQNVTFRCDPISEHNRLYWYRQTLGQGPEFLTYFQNEAQLEKSRLLSDRFSAERPKGSFSTLEIQRTEQGDSAMYLCASSLGGSPHEQYFGPGTRLTVT.